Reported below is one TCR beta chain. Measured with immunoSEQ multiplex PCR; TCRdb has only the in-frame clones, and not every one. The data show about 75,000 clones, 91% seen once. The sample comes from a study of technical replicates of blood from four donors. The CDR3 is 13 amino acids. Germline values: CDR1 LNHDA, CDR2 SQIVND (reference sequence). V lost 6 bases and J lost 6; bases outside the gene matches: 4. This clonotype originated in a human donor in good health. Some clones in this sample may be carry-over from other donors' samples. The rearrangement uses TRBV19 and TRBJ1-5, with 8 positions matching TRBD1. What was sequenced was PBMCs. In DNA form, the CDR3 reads TGTGCCAGTAGCCAGGGGGCAAGTCAGCCCCAGCATTTT. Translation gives CASSQGASQPQHF.